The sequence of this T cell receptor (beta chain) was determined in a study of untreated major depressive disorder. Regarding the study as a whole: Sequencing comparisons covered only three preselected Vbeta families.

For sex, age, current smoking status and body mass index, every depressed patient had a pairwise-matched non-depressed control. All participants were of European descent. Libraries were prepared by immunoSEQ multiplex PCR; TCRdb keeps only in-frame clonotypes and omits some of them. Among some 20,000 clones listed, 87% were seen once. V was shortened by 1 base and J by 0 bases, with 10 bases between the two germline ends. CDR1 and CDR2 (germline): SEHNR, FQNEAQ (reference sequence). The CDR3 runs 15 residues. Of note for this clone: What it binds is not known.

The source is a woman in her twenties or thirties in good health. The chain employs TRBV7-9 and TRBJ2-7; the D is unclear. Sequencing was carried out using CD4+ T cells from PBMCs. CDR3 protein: CASSLDASASYEQYF. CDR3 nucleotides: TGTGCCAGCAGCTTAGACGCGTCTGCCTCCTACGAGCAGTACTTC.